These 23 T cell receptor beta chains were sequenced from one sample in a study of spatial heterogeneity in lung cancer. TCRdb reprocessed the 5' RACE reads with MiXCR, giving one entry per CDR3 protein. This sample has 40,000 to 45,000 distinct CDR3 sequences; 6.5% to 8.5% occur once, and the top ten carry 35% to 55%. Time point noted: sample taken at primary tumor resection. No cells were sorted before sequencing. The whole RNA sequenced was extracted from tumor, nontumor lung or frozen PBMC. This material consisted of PBMCs, taken at surgery. The receptors were sampled from a female donor with early-stage non-small cell lung cancer.

This clonotype was picked up many times. The V gene is TRBV3-1, the J gene TRBJ1-4; weak D call: TRBD1 (5 bases). V lost 4 bases and J lost 11, with 11 bases in between. The CDR3 extends over 12 amino acids. CDR1 and CDR2 (germline): LGHDT, YNNKEL (reference sequence). CDR3 sequence (DNA): TGTGCCAGCAGCCCGCGGGGGGAGAAACTGTTTTTT. This sequence encodes CASSPRGEKLFF.

V gene TRBV10-3 combines with J gene TRBJ2-2, with D possibly TRBD2 on 5 matching bases. The CDR3 contains 15 residues. Germline loops: CDR1 ENHRY, CDR2 SYGVKD. Trimming left V 3 bases short and J 0 bases short, with 8 bases between. In DNA form, the CDR3 reads TGTGCCATCAGTGAACGAGGGACGAACACCGGGGAGCTGTTTTTT. Amino acids: CAISERGTNTGELFF.

This clonotype was recorded a few times. The rearrangement joins TRBV20-1 to TRBJ2-2; no firm D call. The CDR3 has 14 amino acids. Trimming left V 0 bases short and J 3 bases short, with 8 bases between. Germline V gives CDR1 DFQATT, CDR2 SNEGSKA (reference sequence). The CDR3, as DNA: TGCAGTGCTAGAGATGAGGCCGACACCGGGGAGCTGTTTTTT. Protein sequence: CSARDEADTGELFF.

This clonotype has a handful of counts. The CDR3 sequence is CASSSSRGYEQFF. The CDR3 nucleotides are TGTGCCAGCAGCTCTAGCAGGGGGTATGAGCAGTTCTTC. The chain links TRBV7-2 to TRBJ2-1, with 7 bases lining up with TRBD1. After removal of 4 bases from V and 8 bases from J, the junction contained 5 bases not matched to a gene. The CDR3 loop spans 13 amino acids. Per germline, CDR1 SGHTA and CDR2 FQGNSA.

This clonotype was counted at least ten times. The chain has TRBV13 and TRBJ2-7; D is possibly TRBD1 (6 bases). CDR3 size: 13 residues. Germline loops: CDR1 PRHDT, CDR2 FYEKMQ (reference sequence). V shed 6 bases and J shed 5 bases, with 14 bases lying between them. The CDR3 here is CASSNQGYDEQYF. In nucleotides, the CDR3 is TGTGCCAGCAGTAACCAGGGGTACGACGAGCAGTACTTC.

This clonotype occurred many times. The gene calls are TRBV7-9 and TRBJ2-7; D gene ambiguous. CDR1 is SEHNR and CDR2 is FQNEAQ in the germline V gene (reference sequence). This CDR3 region has 15 residues. Trimming left V 1 base short and J 6 bases short, with 16 bases between. CDR3 DNA: TGTGCCAGCAGCTTAGTTAGGCGCAGTCCGTTCGAGCAGTACTTC. Amino acids: CASSLVRRSPFEQYF.

The rearrangement joins TRBV5-6 to TRBJ1-6; weak D call: TRBD1 (6 bases). Per the germline V gene, CDR1 is SGHDT and CDR2 is YYEEEE. Trimming pared 2 bases from V and 5 bases from J, leaving 11 bases between. CDR3 size: 15 residues. CDR3 DNA: TGTGCCAGCAGCTTACCGGGGGCCAATAATTCACCCCTCCACTTT. Protein: CASSLPGANNSPLHF.

This clonotype was recorded at least ten times. V and J are TRBV7-6 and TRBJ2-5; possibly TRBD2 for D (6 bases). Germline V gene data show CDR1 as SGHVS and CDR2 as FNYEAQ. Trimming shortened V by 5 bases and J by 5 bases, and 12 bases separated the two germline ends. There are 13 residues in the CDR3. This chain's CDR3 is CASSPGLRETQYF. The CDR3 DNA is TGTGCCAGCAGCCCGGGACTGCGGGAGACCCAGTACTTC.

This clonotype was detected many times. The chain joins TRBV5-1 to TRBJ1-5; a possible D gene is TRBD1 (6 bases). This CDR3 region has 15 residues. Trimming cost V 0 bases and J 2 bases, with 9 bases left between them. The germline V gene encodes CDR1 SGHRS and CDR2 YFSETQ. The CDR3 coding sequence is TGCGCCAGCAGCTTGGAGGGGGTCGGCAATCAGCCCCAGCATTTT. The encoded protein is CASSLEGVGNQPQHF.

The table lists this clonotype with a few counts. The chain links TRBV15 to TRBJ2-7, with 11 bases that match TRBD1. CDR3 size: 16 residues. V trimming: 3 bases; J trimming: 2 bases; junction bases outside the gene matches: 6. Per germline, CDR1 LNHNV and CDR2 YYDKDF (reference sequence). CDR3 DNA: TGTGCCACCAGCAGCTTACCGGGACAGGGGGCCTACGAGCAGTACTTC. Protein: CATSSLPGQGAYEQYF.

V usage is TRBV5-1 and J usage is TRBJ2-1, with a possible D match to TRBD2 (6 bases). The CDR3 consists of 16 residues. Trimming shortened V by 4 bases and J by 5 bases, and 19 bases separated the two germline ends. Germline-derived CDR1 and CDR2 are SGHRS and YFSETQ. CDR3 coding DNA: TGCGCCAGCAGCCGGGACGGGGGACGGGTCCACAATGAGCAGTTCTTC. The encoded protein is CASSRDGGRVHNEQFF.

The table lists this clonotype with many counts. This rearrangement joins TRBV19 to TRBJ2-7, with TRBD1 matching 8 bases. V shed 9 bases and J 3 bases; nucleotides not matched to a gene: 4. Looked up from germline, CDR1 is LNHDA and CDR2 is SQIVND (reference sequence). CDR3 length: 12 amino acids. The CDR3 DNA is TGTGCCAGGGGACAGGACTTCTACGAGCAGTACTTC. Residues: CARGQDFYEQYF.

V usage is TRBV13 and J usage is TRBJ2-7; 7 positions agree with TRBD2. Trimming took 5 bases from V and 3 from J; bases not matched to a gene: 4. In germline, CDR1 is PRHDT, CDR2 FYEKMQ (reference sequence). The CDR3 runs to 13 residues. The DNA for the CDR3 is TGTGCCAGCAGCCGGGGGAGGGGCTACGAGCAGTACTTC. Protein sequence: CASSRGRGYEQYF.

The chain carries TRBV5-1 and TRBJ2-3; 9 bases fit TRBD2. CDR1 and CDR2 from the germline V gene are SGHRS and YFSETQ. The CDR3 is made up of 16 amino acids. The J segment lost 2 bases and the V segment lost 4 bases, leaving 8 bases of the junction unmatched. CDR3 region: CASSLKRGANTDTQYF. Written as DNA, the CDR3 is TGCGCCAGCAGCCTCAAGCGGGGGGCTAACACAGATACGCAGTATTTT.

This clonotype was seen a handful of times. The J gene is TRBJ1-1, the V gene TRBV18, with unresolved D. Germline V gene sequence: CDR1 KGHSH, CDR2 LQKENI. There are 14 residues in the CDR3. Trimming removed 4 bases from V and 1 base from J, with 10 bases in between. CDR3 sequence reads: CASSRLTENTEAFF. The CDR3 nucleotides are TGTGCCAGCTCACGTCTTACCGAGAACACTGAAGCTTTCTTT. The whole variable domain, remainder taken from reference TRBV18 and TRBJ1-1, is NAGVMQNPRHLVRRRGQEARLRCSPMKGHSHVYWYRQLPEEGLKFMVYLQKENIIDESGMPKERFSAEFPKEGPSILRIQQVVRGDSAAYFCASSRLTENTEAFFGQGTRLTVV.

Regarding this clonotype: One junction end disagrees with the germline gene, perhaps due to a read error. This rearrangement joins TRBV14 to TRBJ2-3; 7 nucleotides align to TRBD2. This CDR3 is built from 13 residues. Germline V gene data show CDR1 as SGHDN and CDR2 as FVKESK. The CDR3 loop reads CASSLSTAGTTLF. CDR3 bases: TGTGCCAGCAGCCTTTCGACGGCCGGGACTACACTTTTT.

This clonotype was detected many times. The V call is TRBV6-5, the J call TRBJ1-2; weak D call: TRBD1 (6 bases). Trimming removed 5 bases at V and 5 bases at J, with 18 bases between. The CDR3 consists of 15 residues. Per germline, CDR1 MNHEY and CDR2 SVGAGI. The CDR3 here is CASSRQRTASYGYTF. CDR3 nucleotides: TGTGCCAGCAGTCGACAACGGACAGCGTCTTATGGCTACACCTTC.

This clonotype was seen more than once but under ten times. The chain carries TRBV19 and TRBJ1-5; TRBD1 aligns across 9 bases. This CDR3 is built from 15 residues. V shed 3 bases and J 2 bases; nucleotides not matched to a gene: 2. The germline V gene has CDR1 LNHDA and CDR2 SQIVND (reference sequence). The CDR3 DNA reads as TGTGCCAGTAGTATGAGGGACAGGGGCAATCAGCCCCAGCATTTT. Protein: CASSMRDRGNQPQHF. Full variable domain (remainder filled in from reference TRBV19 and TRBJ1-5): DGGITQSPKYLFRKEGQNVTLSCEQNLNHDAMYWYRQDPGQGLRLIYYSQIVNDFQKGDIAEGYSVSREKKESFPLTVTSAQKNPTAFYLCASSMRDRGNQPQHFGDGTRLSIL.

This clonotype was recorded at least ten times. The V and J genes are TRBV7-8 and TRBJ2-5; 8 bases map to TRBD1. CDR1 SGHVS and CDR2 FQNEAQ come from the germline V gene. The CDR3 contains 14 residues. V was clipped by 6 bases and J by 5 bases; unmatched bases: 8. CDR3 sequence: CASRFQGAEETQYF. For the CDR3, the DNA is TGTGCCAGCAGATTTCAGGGGGCCGAGGAGACCCAGTACTTC.

There are a few counts of this clonotype. The V gene is TRBV12-3 or TRBV12-4, the J gene TRBJ2-1, with D tentatively TRBD1 (6 bases). CDR3 length: 13 amino acids. V lost 6 bases to trimming and J lost 8 bases, with 14 bases between them. CDR3 amino acids: CASSTGIIYEQFF. CDR3 nucleotides: TGTGCCAGCAGCACAGGGATTATCTATGAGCAGTTCTTC.

This clonotype was observed a handful of times. This chain's CDR3 is CATTPRADGYTF. The CDR3 nucleotides are TGTGCCACGACGCCAAGGGCGGATGGCTACACCTTC. This chain connects TRBV6-6 to TRBJ1-2; D gene unclear. Germline V CDR1 and CDR2: MNHNY, SVGAGI (reference sequence). CDR3 length equals 12 residues. V lost 10 bases, J lost 6 bases, and 15 bases lay in between.

This clonotype was seen ten or more times. This chain joins TRBV12-3 or TRBV12-4 and TRBJ2-7, with 7 bases identical to TRBD1. The CDR3 is 15 residues long. V shed 5 bases and J 4 bases; nucleotides not matched to a gene: 11. DNA for the CDR3: TGTGCCAGCAGTACCCAGGGGGTATTGACGTACGAGCAGTACTTC. Its translation: CASSTQGVLTYEQYF.

The chain has TRBV20-1 and TRBJ2-4; weak D call: TRBD1 (5 bases). CDR3 length: 13 residues. V was trimmed by 6 bases and J by 1 base, leaving 10 bases between them. Germline CDR1 is DFQATT and CDR2 is SNEGSKA (reference sequence). The CDR3 region has the DNA TGCAGTGCCGGTCACAGGGCCAAAAACATTCAGTACTTC. Protein sequence: CSAGHRAKNIQYF.